This TCR beta chain was sequenced for a study of blood T cell repertoires in COVID-19. Study summary: In each case, the material was cDNA or gDNA derived from T cells, B-cell-depleted T cells, or PBMCs.

This clone was detected a few times. This CDR3 spans 14 amino acids. Germline V gives CDR1 LNHDA, CDR2 SQIVND (reference sequence). With V trimmed by 6 bases and J by 2 bases, 7 bases remained unmatched. As handled by the study authors: How many nucleated cells were present was estimated from reference gene primer amplification. Produced via immunoSEQ multiplex PCR; TCRdb's table is partial and in-frame only. The D gene and trimming were derived from the DNA, and the V and J assignments and clone size from that table. This sample carries about 83,000 clones, around 87% of them seen once, and the ten largest clones take 2.5% to 3.5%.

This TCR derives from a woman aged 45-60 years with active or convalescent COVID-19. Sequencing was performed on peripheral blood. V gene TRBV19 combines with J gene TRBJ2-7, with TRBD1 matching over 7 bases. DNA of the CDR3: TGTGCCAGTAGCCTAGGGGGCCCTCCCTACGAGCAGTACTTC. Its translation: CASSLGGPPYEQYF.